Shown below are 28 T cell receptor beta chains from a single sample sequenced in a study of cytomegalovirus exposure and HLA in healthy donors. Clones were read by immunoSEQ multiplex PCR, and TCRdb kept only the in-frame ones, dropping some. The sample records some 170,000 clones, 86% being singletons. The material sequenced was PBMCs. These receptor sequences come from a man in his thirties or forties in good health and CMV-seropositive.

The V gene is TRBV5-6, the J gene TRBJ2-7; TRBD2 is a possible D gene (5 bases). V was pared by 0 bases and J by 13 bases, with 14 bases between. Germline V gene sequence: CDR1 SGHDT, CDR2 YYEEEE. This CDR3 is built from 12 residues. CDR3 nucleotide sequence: TGTGCCAGCAGCTTGGGGGAGTTGGTGTCCTACTTC. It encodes CASSLGELVSYF.

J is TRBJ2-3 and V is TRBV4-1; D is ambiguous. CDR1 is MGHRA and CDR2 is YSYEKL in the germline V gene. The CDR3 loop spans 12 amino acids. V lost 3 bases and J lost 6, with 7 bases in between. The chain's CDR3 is CASSHSGDTQYF. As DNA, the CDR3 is TGCGCCAGCAGCCACTCCGGGGATACGCAGTATTTT.

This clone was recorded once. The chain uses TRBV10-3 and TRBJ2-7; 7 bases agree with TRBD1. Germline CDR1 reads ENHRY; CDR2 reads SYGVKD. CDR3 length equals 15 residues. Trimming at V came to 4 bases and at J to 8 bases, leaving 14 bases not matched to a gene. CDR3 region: CAISALTEQGYQQYF. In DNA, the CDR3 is TGTGCCATCAGTGCTTTAACTGAACAGGGGTACCAGCAGTACTTC.

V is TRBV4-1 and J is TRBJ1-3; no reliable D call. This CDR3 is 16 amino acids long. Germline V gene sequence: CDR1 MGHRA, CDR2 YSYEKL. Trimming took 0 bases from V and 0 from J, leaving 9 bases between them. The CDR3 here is CASSQEGGGSGNTIYF. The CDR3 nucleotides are TGCGCCAGCAGCCAAGAGGGAGGAGGCTCTGGAAACACCATATATTTT.

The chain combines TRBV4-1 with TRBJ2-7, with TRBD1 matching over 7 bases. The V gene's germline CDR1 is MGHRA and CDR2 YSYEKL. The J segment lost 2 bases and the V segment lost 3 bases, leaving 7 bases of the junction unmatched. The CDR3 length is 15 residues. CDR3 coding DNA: TGCGCCAGCAGCCAGTCGACAGGGTCTGCCTACGAGCAGTACTTC. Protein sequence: CASSQSTGSAYEQYF.

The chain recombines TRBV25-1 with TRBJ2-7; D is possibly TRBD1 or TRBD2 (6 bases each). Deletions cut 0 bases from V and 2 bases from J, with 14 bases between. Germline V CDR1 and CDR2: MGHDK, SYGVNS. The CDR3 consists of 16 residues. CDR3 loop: CASSEYDTGRTYEQYF. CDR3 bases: TGTGCCAGCAGTGAATATGATACAGGGAGGACCTACGAGCAGTACTTC.

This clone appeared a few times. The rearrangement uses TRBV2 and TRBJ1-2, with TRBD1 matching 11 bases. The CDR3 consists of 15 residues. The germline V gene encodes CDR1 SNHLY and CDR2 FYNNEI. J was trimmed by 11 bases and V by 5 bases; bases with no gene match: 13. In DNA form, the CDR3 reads TGTGCCAGCAGTTCCAAATGGGACAGGGGGATGTGGTACACCTTC. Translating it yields CASSSKWDRGMWYTF.

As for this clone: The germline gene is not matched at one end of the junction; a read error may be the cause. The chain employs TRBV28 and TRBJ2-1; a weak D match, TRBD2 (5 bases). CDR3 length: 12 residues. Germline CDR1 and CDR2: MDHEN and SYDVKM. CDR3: CASSSDSLSRLF. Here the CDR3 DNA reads TGTGCCAGCAGTTCGGACTCCCTTTCCAGGCTCTTC.

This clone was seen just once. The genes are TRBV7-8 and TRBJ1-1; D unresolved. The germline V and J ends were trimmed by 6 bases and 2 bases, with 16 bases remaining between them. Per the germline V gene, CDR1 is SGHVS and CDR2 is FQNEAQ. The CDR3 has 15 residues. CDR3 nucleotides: TGTGCCAGCAGGGCAGAGGGCAGGTTCAACACTGAAGCTTTCTTT. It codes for CASRAEGRFNTEAFF. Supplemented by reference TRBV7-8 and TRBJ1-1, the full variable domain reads GAGVSQSPRYKVAKRGQDVALRCDPISGHVSLFWYQQALGQGPEFLTYFQNEAQLDKSGLPSDRFFAERPEGSVSTLKIQRTQQEDSAVYLCASRAEGRFNTEAFFGQGTRLTVV.

CDR3 protein: CASTPAQGGGNEQFF. DNA for the CDR3: TGTGCCAGCACTCCAGCACAGGGGGGGGGCAATGAGCAGTTCTTC. V and J are TRBV7-2 and TRBJ2-1, with D perhaps TRBD1 (8 bases). The CDR3 length is 15 residues. Trimming pared 7 bases from V and 6 bases from J, leaving 19 bases between. CDR1 and CDR2 (germline): SGHTA, FQGNSA. Looking up the rest from reference TRBV7-2 and TRBJ2-1 gives the full variable domain: GAGVSQSPSNKVTEKGKDVELRCDPISGHTALYWYRQSLGQGLEFLIYFQGNSAPDKSGLPSDRFSAERTGGSVSTLTIQRTQQEDSAVYLCASTPAQGGGNEQFFGPGTRLTVL.

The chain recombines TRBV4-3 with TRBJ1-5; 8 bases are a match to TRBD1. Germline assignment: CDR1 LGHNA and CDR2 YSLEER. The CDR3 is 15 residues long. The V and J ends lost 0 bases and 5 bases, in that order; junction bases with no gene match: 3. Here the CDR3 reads CASSQDRTGYQPQHF. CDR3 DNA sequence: TGCGCCAGCAGCCAAGATAGGACAGGGTATCAGCCCCAGCATTTT.

In nucleotides, the CDR3 is TGTGCCAGCAGCGCGACGGTGGAGGGTGAAAAACTGTTTTTT. The encoded protein is CASSATVEGEKLFF. This chain links TRBV27 with TRBJ1-4; unclear D gene. The V end was cut by 6 bases, the J end by 7 bases, with 15 bases between. This CDR3 has 14 residues. Germline loops: CDR1 MNHEY, CDR2 SMNVEV (reference sequence).

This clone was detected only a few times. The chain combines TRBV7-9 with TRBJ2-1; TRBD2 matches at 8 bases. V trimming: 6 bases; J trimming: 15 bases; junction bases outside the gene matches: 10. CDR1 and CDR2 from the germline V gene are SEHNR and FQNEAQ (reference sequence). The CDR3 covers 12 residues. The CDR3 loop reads CASSDGLARSFF. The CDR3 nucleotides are TGTGCCAGCAGTGACGGACTAGCAAGGTCGTTCTTC.

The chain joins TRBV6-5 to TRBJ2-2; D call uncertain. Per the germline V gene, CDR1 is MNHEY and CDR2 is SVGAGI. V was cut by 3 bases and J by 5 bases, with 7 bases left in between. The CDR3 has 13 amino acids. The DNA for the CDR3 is TGTGCCAGCAGTTATTCGGAGACCGGGGAGCTGTTTTTT. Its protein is CASSYSETGELFF.

DNA for the CDR3: TGCGCCAGCAGCCAACTGGCGGGGGGGACCGGGGAGCTGTTTTTT. Encoded protein: CASSQLAGGTGELFF. The V call is TRBV4-1, the J call TRBJ2-2; TRBD2 matches at 9 bases. CDR1 and CDR2 from the germline V gene are MGHRA and YSYEKL. The CDR3 runs 15 residues. Losses at the gene ends were 2 bases for V and 5 bases for J; bases not matched to a gene: 3.

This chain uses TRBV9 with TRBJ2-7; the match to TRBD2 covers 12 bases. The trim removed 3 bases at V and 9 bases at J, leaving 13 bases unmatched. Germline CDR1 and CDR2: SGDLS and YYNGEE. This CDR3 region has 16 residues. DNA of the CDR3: TGTGCCAGCAGCGATCAGGGACTAGCGGGCTCAACAGCGCAGTACTTC. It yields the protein CASSDQGLAGSTAQYF.

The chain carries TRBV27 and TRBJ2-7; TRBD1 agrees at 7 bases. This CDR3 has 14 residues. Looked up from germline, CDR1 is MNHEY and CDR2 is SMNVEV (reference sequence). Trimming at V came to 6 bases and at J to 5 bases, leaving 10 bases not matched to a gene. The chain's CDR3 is CASRPERGLDEQYF. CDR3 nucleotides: TGTGCCAGCAGGCCGGAGAGGGGGCTGGACGAGCAGTACTTC.

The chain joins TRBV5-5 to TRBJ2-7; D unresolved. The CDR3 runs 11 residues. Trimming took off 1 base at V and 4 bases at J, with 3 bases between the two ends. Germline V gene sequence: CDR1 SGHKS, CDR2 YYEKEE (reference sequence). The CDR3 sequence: CASSLHYEQYF. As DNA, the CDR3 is TGTGCCAGCAGCTTGCATTACGAGCAGTACTTC. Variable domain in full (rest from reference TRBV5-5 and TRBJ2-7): DAGVTQSPTHLIKTRGQQVTLRCSPISGHKSVSWYQQVLGQGPQFIFQYYEKEERGRGNFPDRFSARQFPNYSSELNVNALLLGDSALYLCASSLHYEQYFGPGTRLTVT.

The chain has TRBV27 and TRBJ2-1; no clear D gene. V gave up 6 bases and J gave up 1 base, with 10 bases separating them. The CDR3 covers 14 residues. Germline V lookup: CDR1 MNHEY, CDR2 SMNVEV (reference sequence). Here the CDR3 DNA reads TGTGCCAGCAGGGCCGGGCCGTCCTACAATGAGCAGTTCTTC. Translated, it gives CASRAGPSYNEQFF.

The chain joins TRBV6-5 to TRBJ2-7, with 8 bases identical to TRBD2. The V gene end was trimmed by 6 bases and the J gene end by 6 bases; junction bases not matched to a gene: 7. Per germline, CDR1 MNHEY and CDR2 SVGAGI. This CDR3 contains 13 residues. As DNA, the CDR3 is TGTGCCAGCAGCAAAGGGACTAGTAGCGAGCAGTACTTC. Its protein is CASSKGTSSEQYF.

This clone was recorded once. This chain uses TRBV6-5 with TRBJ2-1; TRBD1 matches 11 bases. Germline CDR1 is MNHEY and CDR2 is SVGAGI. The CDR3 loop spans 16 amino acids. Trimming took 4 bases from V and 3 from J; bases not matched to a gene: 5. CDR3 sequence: CASSSAGTGGYNEQFF. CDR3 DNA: TGTGCCAGCAGTTCCGCCGGGACAGGGGGCTACAATGAGCAGTTCTTC.

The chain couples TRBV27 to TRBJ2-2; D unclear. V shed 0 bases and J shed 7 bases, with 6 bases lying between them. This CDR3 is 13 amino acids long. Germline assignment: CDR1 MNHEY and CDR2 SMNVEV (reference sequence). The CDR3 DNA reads TGTGCCAGCAGTTTATCGGGCGTCGGGGAGCTGTTTTTT. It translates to CASSLSGVGELFF.

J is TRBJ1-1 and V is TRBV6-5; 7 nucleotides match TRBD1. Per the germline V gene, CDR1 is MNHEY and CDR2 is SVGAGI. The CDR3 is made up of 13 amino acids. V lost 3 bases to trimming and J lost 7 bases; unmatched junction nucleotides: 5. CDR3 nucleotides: TGTGCCAGCAGTTATCAAAGACAGGGTGAAGCTTTCTTT. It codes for CASSYQRQGEAFF.

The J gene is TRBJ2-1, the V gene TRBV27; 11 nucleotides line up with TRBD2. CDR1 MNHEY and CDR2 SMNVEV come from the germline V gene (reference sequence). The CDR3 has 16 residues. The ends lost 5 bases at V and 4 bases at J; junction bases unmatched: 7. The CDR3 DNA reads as TGTGCCAGCAGTCCCCGGACTAGCGGGCTTTACAATGAGCAGTTCTTC. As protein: CASSPRTSGLYNEQFF.

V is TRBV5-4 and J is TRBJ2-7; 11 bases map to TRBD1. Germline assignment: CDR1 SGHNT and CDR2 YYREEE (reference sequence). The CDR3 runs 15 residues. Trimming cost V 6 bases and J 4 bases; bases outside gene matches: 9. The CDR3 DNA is TGTGCCAGCACTCGGGCGGGGACAGGGGGGTACGAGCAGTACTTC. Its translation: CASTRAGTGGYEQYF.

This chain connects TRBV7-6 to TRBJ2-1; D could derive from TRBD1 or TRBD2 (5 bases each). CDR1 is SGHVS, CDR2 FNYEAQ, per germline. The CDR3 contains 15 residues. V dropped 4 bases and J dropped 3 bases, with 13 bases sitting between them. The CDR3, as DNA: TGTGCCAGCAGCTCTCCGGGACGGAGCTACAATGAGCAGTTCTTC. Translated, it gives CASSSPGRSYNEQFF.

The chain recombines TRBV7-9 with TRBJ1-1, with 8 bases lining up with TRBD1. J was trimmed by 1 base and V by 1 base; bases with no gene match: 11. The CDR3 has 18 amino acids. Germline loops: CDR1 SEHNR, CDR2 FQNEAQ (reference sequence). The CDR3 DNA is TGTGCCAGCAGCTTAGGAATTTCCCAGGGGGCGTCGAACACTGAAGCTTTCTTT. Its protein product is CASSLGISQGASNTEAFF.

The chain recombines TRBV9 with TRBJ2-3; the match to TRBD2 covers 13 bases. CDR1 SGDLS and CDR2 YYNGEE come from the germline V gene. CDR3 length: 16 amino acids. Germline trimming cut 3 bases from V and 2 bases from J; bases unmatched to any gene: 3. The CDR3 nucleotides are TGTGCCAGCAGCGCTGGGACTAGCGGGACCACAGATACGCAGTATTTT. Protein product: CASSAGTSGTTDTQYF.